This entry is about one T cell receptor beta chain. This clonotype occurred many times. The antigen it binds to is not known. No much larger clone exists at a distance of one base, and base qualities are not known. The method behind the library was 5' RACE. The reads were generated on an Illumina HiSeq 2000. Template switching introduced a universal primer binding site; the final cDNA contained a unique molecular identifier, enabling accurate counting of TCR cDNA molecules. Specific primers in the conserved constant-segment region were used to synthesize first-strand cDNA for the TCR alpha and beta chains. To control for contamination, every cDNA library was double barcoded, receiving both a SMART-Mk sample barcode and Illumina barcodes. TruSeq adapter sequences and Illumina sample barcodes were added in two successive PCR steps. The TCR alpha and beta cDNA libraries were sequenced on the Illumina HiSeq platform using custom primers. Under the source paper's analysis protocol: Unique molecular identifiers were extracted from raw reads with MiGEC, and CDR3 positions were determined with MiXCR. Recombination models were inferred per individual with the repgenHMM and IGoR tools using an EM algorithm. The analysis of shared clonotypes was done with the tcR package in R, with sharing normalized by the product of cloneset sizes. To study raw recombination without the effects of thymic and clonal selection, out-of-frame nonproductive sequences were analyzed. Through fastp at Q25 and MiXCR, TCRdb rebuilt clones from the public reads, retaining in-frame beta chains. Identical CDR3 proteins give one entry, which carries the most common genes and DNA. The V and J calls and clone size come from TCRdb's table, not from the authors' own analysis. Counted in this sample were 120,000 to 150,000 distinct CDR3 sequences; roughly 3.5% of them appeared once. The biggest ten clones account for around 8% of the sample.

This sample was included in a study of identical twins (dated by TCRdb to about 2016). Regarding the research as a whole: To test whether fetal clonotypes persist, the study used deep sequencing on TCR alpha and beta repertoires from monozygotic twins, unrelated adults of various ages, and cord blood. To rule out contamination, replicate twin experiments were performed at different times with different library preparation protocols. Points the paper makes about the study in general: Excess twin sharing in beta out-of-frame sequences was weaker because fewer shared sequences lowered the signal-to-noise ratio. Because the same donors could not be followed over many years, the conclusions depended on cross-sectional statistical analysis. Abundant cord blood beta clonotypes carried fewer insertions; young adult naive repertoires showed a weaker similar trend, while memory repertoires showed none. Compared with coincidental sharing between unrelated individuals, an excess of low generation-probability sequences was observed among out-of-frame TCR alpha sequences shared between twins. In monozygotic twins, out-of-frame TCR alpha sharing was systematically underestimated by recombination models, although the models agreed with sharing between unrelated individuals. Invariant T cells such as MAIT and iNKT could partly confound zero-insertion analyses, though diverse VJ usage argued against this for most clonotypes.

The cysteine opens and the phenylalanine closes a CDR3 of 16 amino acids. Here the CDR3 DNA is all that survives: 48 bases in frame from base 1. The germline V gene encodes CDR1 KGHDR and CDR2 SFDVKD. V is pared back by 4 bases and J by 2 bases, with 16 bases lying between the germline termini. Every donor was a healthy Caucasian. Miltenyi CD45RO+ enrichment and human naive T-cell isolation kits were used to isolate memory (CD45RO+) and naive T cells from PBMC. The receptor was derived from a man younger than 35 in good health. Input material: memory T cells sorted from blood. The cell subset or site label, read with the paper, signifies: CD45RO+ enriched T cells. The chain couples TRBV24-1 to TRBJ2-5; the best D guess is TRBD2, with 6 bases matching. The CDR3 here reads CATSEARPGRQETQYF. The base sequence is TGTGCCACCAGTGAGGCTCGGCCGGGGAGGCAAGAGACCCAGTACTTC.